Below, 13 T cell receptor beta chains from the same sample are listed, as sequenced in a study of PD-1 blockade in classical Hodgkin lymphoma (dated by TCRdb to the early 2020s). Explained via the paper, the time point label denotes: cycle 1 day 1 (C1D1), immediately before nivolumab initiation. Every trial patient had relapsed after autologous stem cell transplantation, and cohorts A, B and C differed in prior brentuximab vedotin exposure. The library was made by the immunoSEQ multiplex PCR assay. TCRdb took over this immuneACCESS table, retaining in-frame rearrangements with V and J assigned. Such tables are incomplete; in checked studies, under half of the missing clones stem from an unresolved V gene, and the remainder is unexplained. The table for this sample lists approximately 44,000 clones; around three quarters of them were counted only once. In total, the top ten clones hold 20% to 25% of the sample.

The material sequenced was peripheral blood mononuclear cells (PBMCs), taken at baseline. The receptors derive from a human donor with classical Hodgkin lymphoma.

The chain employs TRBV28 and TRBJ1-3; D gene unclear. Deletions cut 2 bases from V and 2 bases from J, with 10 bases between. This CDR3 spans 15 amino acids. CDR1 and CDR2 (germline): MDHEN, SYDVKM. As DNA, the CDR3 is TGTGCCAGCAGTTTAGGCTCACTACCTGGAAACACCATATATTTT. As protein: CASSLGSLPGNTIYF.

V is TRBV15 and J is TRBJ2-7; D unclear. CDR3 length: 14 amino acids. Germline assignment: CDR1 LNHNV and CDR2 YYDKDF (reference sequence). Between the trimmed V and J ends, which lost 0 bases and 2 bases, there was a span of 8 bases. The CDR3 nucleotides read TGTGCCACCAGCAGAGAGGGCGGAACCTACGAGCAGTACTTC. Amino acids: CATSREGGTYEQYF.

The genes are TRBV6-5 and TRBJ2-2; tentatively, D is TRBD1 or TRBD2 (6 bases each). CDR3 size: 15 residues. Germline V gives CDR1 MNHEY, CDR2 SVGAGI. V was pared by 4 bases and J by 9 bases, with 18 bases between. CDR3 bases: TGTGCCAGCAGTTTGGGGGGCCTTTTCCCCCGGGAGCTGTTTTTT. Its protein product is CASSLGGLFPRELFF.

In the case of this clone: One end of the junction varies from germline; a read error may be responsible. CDR3: CARGPSNNEQFF. The CDR3 DNA follows: TGCGCCAGGGGACCCTCCAACAATGAGCAGTTCTTC. The rearrangement joins TRBV10-1 to TRBJ2-1; perhaps D is TRBD1 or TRBD2 (5 bases each). CDR3 size: 12 residues. Looked up from germline, CDR1 is WNHNN and CDR2 is SYGVQD (reference sequence).

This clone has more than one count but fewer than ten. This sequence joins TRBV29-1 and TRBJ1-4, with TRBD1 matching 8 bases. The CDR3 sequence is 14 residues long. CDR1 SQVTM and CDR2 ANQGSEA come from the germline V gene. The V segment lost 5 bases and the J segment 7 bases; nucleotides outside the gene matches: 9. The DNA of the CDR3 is TGCAGCGTTATGGGTAGGACAGGGAGTGAAAAACTGTTTTTT. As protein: CSVMGRTGSEKLFF.

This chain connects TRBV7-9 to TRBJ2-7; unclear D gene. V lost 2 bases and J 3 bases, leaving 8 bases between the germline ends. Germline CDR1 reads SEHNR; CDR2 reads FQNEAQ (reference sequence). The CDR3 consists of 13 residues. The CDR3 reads CASSLRQYYEQYF. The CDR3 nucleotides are TGTGCCAGCAGCTTACGTCAGTACTACGAGCAGTACTTC.

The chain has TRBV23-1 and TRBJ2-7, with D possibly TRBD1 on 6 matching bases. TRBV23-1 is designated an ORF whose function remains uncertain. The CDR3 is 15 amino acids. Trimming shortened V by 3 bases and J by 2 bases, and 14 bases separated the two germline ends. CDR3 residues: CASSHSGAGTYEQYF. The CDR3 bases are TGCGCCAGCAGTCATTCAGGGGCTGGAACCTACGAGCAGTACTTC.

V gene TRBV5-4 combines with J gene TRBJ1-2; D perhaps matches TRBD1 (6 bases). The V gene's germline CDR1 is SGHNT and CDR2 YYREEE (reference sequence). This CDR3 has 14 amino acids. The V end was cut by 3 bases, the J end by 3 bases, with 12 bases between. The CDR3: CASSSWTADYGYTF. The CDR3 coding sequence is TGTGCCAGCAGCTCTTGGACAGCTGACTATGGCTACACCTTC.

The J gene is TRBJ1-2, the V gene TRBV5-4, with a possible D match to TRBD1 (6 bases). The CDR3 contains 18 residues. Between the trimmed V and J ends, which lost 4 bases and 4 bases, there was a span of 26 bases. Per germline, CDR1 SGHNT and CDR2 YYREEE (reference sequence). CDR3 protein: CASSPRAGVGGLGYGYTF. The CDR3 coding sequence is TGTGCCAGCAGCCCCCGCGCAGGGGTTGGGGGCTTAGGCTATGGCTACACCTTC.

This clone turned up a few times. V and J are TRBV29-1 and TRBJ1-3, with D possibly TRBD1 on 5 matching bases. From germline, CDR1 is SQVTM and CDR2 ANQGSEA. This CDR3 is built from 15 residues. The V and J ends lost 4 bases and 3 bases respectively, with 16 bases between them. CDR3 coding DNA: TGCAGCGTTGTCGGGACCCGGGAGGTTGGAAACACCATATATTTT. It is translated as CSVVGTREVGNTIYF. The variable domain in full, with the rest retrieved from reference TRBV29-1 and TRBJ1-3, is SAVISQKPSRDICQRGTSLTIQCQVDSQVTMMFWYRQQPGQSLTLIATANQGSEATYESGFVIDKFPISRPNLTFSTLTVSNMSPEDSSIYLCSVVGTREVGNTIYFGEGSWLTVV.

The CDR3 region is CAWSVGNGGYTF. As DNA, the CDR3 is TGTGCCTGGAGTGTAGGGAATGGTGGCTACACCTTC. The rearrangement links TRBV30 to TRBJ1-2, with no clear D. The V gene lost 0 bases and the J gene lost 7 bases, with 9 bases spanning the gap. CDR1 GTSNPN and CDR2 SVGIG come from the germline V gene (reference sequence). The CDR3 spans 12 residues. Full variable domain (remainder filled in from reference TRBV30 and TRBJ1-2): SQTIHQWPATLVQPVGSPLSLECTVEGTSNPNLYWYRQAAGRGLQLLFYSVGIGQISSEVPQNLSASRPQDRQFILSSKKLLLSDSGFYLCAWSVGNGGYTFGSGTRLTVV.

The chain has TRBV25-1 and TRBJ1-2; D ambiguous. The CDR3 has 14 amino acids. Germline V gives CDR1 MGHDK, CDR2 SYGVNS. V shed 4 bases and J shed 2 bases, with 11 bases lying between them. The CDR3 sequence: CASSGRRGNYGYTF. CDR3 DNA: TGTGCCAGCAGTGGTAGGCGGGGAAACTATGGCTACACCTTC.

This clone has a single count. Here the CDR3 reads CASSLLGSGNTIYF. The CDR3 DNA follows: TGTGCCAGCAGCTTACTAGGCTCTGGAAACACCATATATTTT. The V gene is TRBV7-3, the J gene TRBJ1-3; the D is unclear. The germline V and J ends were trimmed by 2 bases and 0 bases, with 5 bases remaining between them. The CDR3 spans 14 residues. Germline CDR1 and CDR2: SGHTA and FQGTGA.